A single sample is the source of the 25 T cell receptor beta chains below, sequenced in a study of shared T cell receptors in the human thymus. TCRdb's copy holds only in-frame clones and misses some; the assay was immunoSEQ multiplex PCR. In the table there are hundreds of thousands of clones, over 75% of which are singletons. This same sample was also part of a study on human thymus T cells.

The material sequenced was thymocytes. Receptors were obtained from a boy in the first two years of life with a congenital heart defect.

This clone has just one count. The chain has TRBV5-1 and TRBJ1-2; D remains ambiguous. Per the germline V gene, CDR1 is SGHRS and CDR2 is YFSETQ. The CDR3 totals 14 residues. Trimming stripped 0 bases from V and 8 bases from J, with 14 bases between. The CDR3 sequence: CASSLVSGERGYTF. In DNA form, the CDR3 reads TGCGCCAGCAGCTTGGTTTCGGGAGAAAGAGGCTACACCTTC.

DNA of the CDR3: TGTGCCAGCTCACCAACAGGGTGGTGCTGGGAACGTAATGAAAAACTGTTTTTT. Residues: CASSPTGWCWERNEKLFF. The chain recombines TRBV18 with TRBJ1-4; tentatively, D is TRBD1 (6 bases). Germline CDR1 is KGHSH and CDR2 is LQKENI. Trimming took 2 bases from V and 4 from J, leaving 20 bases between them. The CDR3 runs to 18 residues.

This clone occurred a few times. CDR3 in amino acids: CASSEGTGWGGYTF. The CDR3 DNA is TGTGCCAGCAGTGAAGGGACAGGGTGGGGTGGCTACACCTTC. The chain links TRBV2 to TRBJ1-2; 8 nucleotides match TRBD1. CDR3 length: 14 amino acids. Trimming removed 1 base from V and 7 bases from J; junction bases left unmatched: 5. Germline V gives CDR1 SNHLY, CDR2 FYNNEI.

The V and J genes are TRBV6-1 and TRBJ2-7; 11 bases are a match to TRBD2. Germline V gene lookup returns CDR1 MNHNS and CDR2 SASEGT. The CDR3 has 16 residues. V was clipped by 3 bases and J by 5 bases; unmatched bases: 9. This CDR3 reads CASSEELAGGVDEQYF. The CDR3 DNA reads TGTGCCAGCAGTGAGGAGCTAGCGGGAGGAGTTGACGAGCAGTACTTC.

This chain connects TRBV6-5 to TRBJ2-7, with 9 bases that match TRBD1. Germline V CDR1 and CDR2: MNHEY, SVGAGI. There are 16 residues in the CDR3. V trimming: 4 bases; J trimming: 1 base; junction bases outside the gene matches: 8. The CDR3 is CASSSLDRGPSYEQYF. The DNA of the CDR3 is TGTGCCAGCAGTTCCCTGGACAGGGGACCTTCCTACGAGCAGTACTTC.

The CDR3 DNA is TGTGCCAGCAGTTTTCGGGGGAGCGAACTTTCCAACACCGGGGAGCTGTTTTTT. It specifies CASSFRGSELSNTGELFF. V usage is TRBV28 and J usage is TRBJ2-2; possibly TRBD2 for D (6 bases). This CDR3 has 18 residues. Germline loops: CDR1 MDHEN, CDR2 SYDVKM. Trimming stripped 3 bases from V and 2 bases from J, with 19 bases between.

This chain links TRBV29-1 with TRBJ2-1, with no clear D. The CDR3 totals 17 residues. The ends were cut back, 3 bases at V and 1 base at J, with 19 bases in the middle. Germline loops: CDR1 SQVTM, CDR2 ANQGSEA. This CDR3 is CSVEPPGPSESYNEQFF. CDR3 sequence (DNA): TGCAGCGTTGAGCCCCCAGGTCCCAGTGAGTCCTACAATGAGCAGTTCTTC.

The rearrangement uses TRBV19 and TRBJ1-5; D ambiguous. CDR3 size: 13 residues. The V end was cut by 3 bases, the J end by 4 bases, with 7 bases between. Germline assignment: CDR1 LNHDA and CDR2 SQIVND (reference sequence). The CDR3 region has the DNA TGTGCCAGTAGTATGGTCGGGAATCAGCCCCAGCATTTT. It is translated as CASSMVGNQPQHF.

The rearrangement links TRBV9 to TRBJ2-7; 12 bases agree with TRBD2. Looked up from germline, CDR1 is SGDLS and CDR2 is YYNGEE. Germline trimming cut 3 bases from V and 4 bases from J; bases unmatched to any gene: 8. The CDR3 extends over 16 amino acids. Here the CDR3 reads CASSGKTSGGKYEQYF. Written as DNA, the CDR3 is TGTGCCAGCAGCGGGAAGACTAGCGGGGGCAAATACGAGCAGTACTTC. The full variable domain, in which reference TRBV9 and TRBJ2-7 provide the parts outside the CDR3, is DSGVTQTPKHLITATGQRVTLRCSPRSGDLSVYWYQQSLDQGLQFLIQYYNGEERAKGNILERFSAQQFPDLHSELNLSSLELGDSALYFCASSGKTSGGKYEQYFGPGTRLTVT.

This clone was counted a single time. An end of the junction differs from the germline gene, which may be a read error. Other DNA sequences in the sample encode the same CDR3. V and J are TRBV5-6 and TRBJ1-6; possibly TRBD1 for D (5 bases). This CDR3 spans 19 amino acids. The germline V gene has CDR1 SGHDT and CDR2 YYEEEE. The CDR3 nucleotides are TGTGCCAGCAGCCCGGGGGGTGCAATACCTATCTCCTATAATTCCCCCCTCCACTTT. It codes for CASSPGGAIPISYNSPLHF.

This clone appeared a single time. The chain carries TRBV9 and TRBJ2-1; D is undetermined. Trimming took 0 bases from V and 8 from J, leaving 15 bases between them. The CDR3 is 15 amino acids. The germline CDR1 and CDR2 sequences are SGDLS and YYNGEE. This chain's CDR3 is CASSVVEASTDEQFF. DNA of the CDR3: TGTGCCAGCAGCGTAGTAGAGGCCTCTACGGATGAGCAGTTCTTC.

This sequence joins TRBV29-1 and TRBJ2-1, with 8 nucleotides matching TRBD2. Germline CDR1 SQVTM, CDR2 ANQGSEA. The CDR3 is 16 residues long. The V segment lost 6 bases and the J segment 9 bases; nucleotides outside the gene matches: 19. The CDR3 region is CSVGGVGAGLAGEQFF. The CDR3 DNA is TGCAGCGTCGGGGGGGTTGGCGCGGGGTTAGCGGGTGAGCAGTTCTTC.

The chain joins TRBV11-2 to TRBJ2-3, with 8 bases fitting TRBD2. This CDR3 has 20 amino acids. The germline V gene encodes CDR1 SGHAT and CDR2 FQNNGV. V dropped 0 bases and J dropped 0; count of bases not matched to a gene: 14. The CDR3 DNA is TGTGCCAGCAGCTTAGAAAGGCCGCCAACTAGCGGTCCTAGCACAGATACGCAGTATTTT. It is translated as CASSLERPPTSGPSTDTQYF.

V usage is TRBV9 and J usage is TRBJ1-6; 7 positions agree with TRBD1. CDR1 and CDR2 (germline): SGDLS, YYNGEE. The CDR3 consists of 15 residues. V was clipped by 0 bases and J by 7 bases; unmatched bases: 4. The CDR3 nucleotides read TGTGCCAGCAGCGTAGGTGGGGACAGAAATTCACCCCTCCACTTT. This gives the protein CASSVGGDRNSPLHF.

This clone has just one count. This chain uses TRBV18 with TRBJ2-7; D perhaps matches TRBD1 (6 bases). The CDR3 sequence is 16 residues long. Trimming left V 1 base short and J 3 bases short, with 16 bases between. CDR1 and CDR2 (germline): KGHSH, LQKENI. CDR3 region: CASSPRKDSRRYEQYF. The DNA for the CDR3 is TGTGCCAGCTCACCACGAAAGGACAGTCGACGCTACGAGCAGTACTTC.

The chain combines TRBV23-1 with TRBJ1-5, with D tentatively TRBD1 (6 bases). TRBV23-1 is an open reading frame, and its role is uncertain. The CDR3 loop spans 14 amino acids. V was clipped by 1 base and J by 8 bases, with 12 bases between them. The chain's CDR3 is CASSQLGQLEPQHF. The CDR3 DNA reads TGCGCCAGCAGTCAATTAGGACAGCTGGAGCCCCAGCATTTT.

The CDR3 coding sequence is TGTGCCAGCAGCTTAGTACCTATCGGGGAGCAGTACTTC. It yields the protein CASSLVPIGEQYF. The J gene is TRBJ2-7, the V gene TRBV7-2; no definite D call. Trimming left V 1 base short and J 7 bases short, with 11 bases between. The CDR3 runs 13 residues. Germline V gene lookup returns CDR1 SGHTA and CDR2 FQGNSA.

The chain joins TRBV15 to TRBJ2-1; TRBD1 matches 7 bases. CDR1 is LNHNV, CDR2 YYDKDF, per germline (reference sequence). CDR3 size: 14 residues. Trimming at V came to 0 bases and at J to 10 bases, leaving 6 bases not matched to a gene. For the CDR3, the DNA is TGTGCCACCAGCAGAGATCAGGGGGACCTCGAGCAGTTCTTC. Translation gives CATSRDQGDLEQFF.

The gene calls are TRBV5-6 and TRBJ1-6; TRBD1 might be the D (5 bases). In germline, CDR1 is SGHDT, CDR2 YYEEEE. V was shortened by 1 base and J by 8 bases, with 19 bases between the two germline ends. This CDR3 has 17 residues. Written as DNA, the CDR3 is TGTGCCAGCAGCTTGAAGAGCAGACAGCGTTTGGATTCACCCCTCCACTTT. Its translation is CASSLKSRQRLDSPLHF. The whole variable domain, remainder taken from reference TRBV5-6 and TRBJ1-6, is DAGVTQSPTHLIKTRGQQVTLRCSPKSGHDTVSWYQQALGQGPQFIFQYYEEEERQRGNFPDRFSGHQFPNYSSELNVNALLLGDSALYLCASSLKSRQRLDSPLHFGNGTRLTVT.

The chain couples TRBV5-6 to TRBJ1-6; 7 nucleotides match TRBD1. V was clipped by 4 bases and J by 7 bases; unmatched bases: 8. The CDR3 runs 15 residues. Germline V gene sequence: CDR1 SGHDT, CDR2 YYEEEE. The chain's CDR3 is CASSQTGSGNSPLHF. The CDR3 nucleotides read TGTGCCAGCAGCCAGACAGGGTCGGGGAATTCACCCCTCCACTTT.

The rearrangement links TRBV6-1 to TRBJ2-3, with 8 bases matching TRBD1. Germline CDR1 and CDR2: MNHNS and SASEGT. V was pared by 3 bases and J by 1 base, with 12 bases of the junction left unmatched. The CDR3 runs to 18 residues. The CDR3 here is CASSDRSTPGGCTDTQYF. In DNA form, the CDR3 reads TGTGCCAGCAGTGATCGTTCCACTCCAGGGGGCTGCACAGATACGCAGTATTTT.

The gene calls are TRBV13 and TRBJ1-1, with 7 bases that match TRBD1. Per the germline V gene, CDR1 is PRHDT and CDR2 is FYEKMQ (reference sequence). J was trimmed by 4 bases and V by 2 bases; bases with no gene match: 13. The CDR3 contains 17 residues. The CDR3 coding sequence is TGTGCCAGCAGCTTACAGCCCGTTGACAGGGTGGGCACTGAAGCTTTCTTT. Protein product: CASSLQPVDRVGTEAFF.

This sequence joins TRBV5-6 and TRBJ2-7; D perhaps matches TRBD2 (7 bases). Trimming took 2 bases from V and 5 from J, leaving 17 bases between them. Germline V gene lookup returns CDR1 SGHDT and CDR2 YYEEEE. CDR3 length: 15 amino acids. Here the CDR3 reads CASSFGRGRGDEQYF. CDR3 DNA: TGTGCCAGCAGCTTCGGCCGGGGGAGGGGGGACGAGCAGTACTTC.

The chain uses TRBV11-2 and TRBJ2-7; 7 bases are shared with TRBD2. This CDR3 has 17 residues. V trimming: 2 bases; J trimming: 6 bases; junction bases outside the gene matches: 16. CDR1 and CDR2 from the germline V gene are SGHAT and FQNNGV. The CDR3 nucleotides are TGTGCCAGCAGCTTACCTGGAGCCGGCCCCGGGAGGAGCGAGCAGTACTTC. Translated: CASSLPGAGPGRSEQYF.

J is TRBJ1-5 and V is TRBV28; D is ambiguous. This CDR3 is built from 13 residues. Trimming took off 3 bases at V and 2 bases at J, with 5 bases between the two ends. Germline V lookup: CDR1 MDHEN, CDR2 SYDVKM. The CDR3 loop reads CASSFERNQPQHF. In DNA, the CDR3 is TGTGCCAGCAGTTTTGAGCGCAATCAGCCCCAGCATTTT.